The 3 T cell receptor beta chains given below trace back to one sample, sequenced in a study of vaccination and CD4 T cells after COVID-19. Treatment reported: approximately 10-day PBMC culture with coronavirus spike peptide pools or control peptides (ViraFEST assay). Their specific antigens are unknown. Oncomine TCR Beta short-read sequencing was applied to DNA from cultured CD4+ T cells. TCRdb re-called the PCR reads through MiXCR, storing one row per CDR3 protein. This repertoire shows more than 9,000 distinct CDR3 sequences, around 40% found once; its top ten account for under 25%. The specimen sequenced was cultured CD4+ T cells from blood. The receptor source for this set is a human donor with COVID-19.

The chain recombines TRBV7-2 with TRBJ2-2; D is unclear. Looked up from germline, CDR1 is SGHTA and CDR2 is FQGNSA. CDR3 length: 13 amino acids. Trimming took 2 bases from V and 4 from J, leaving 5 bases between them. The CDR3 DNA reads as TGTGCCAGCAGCTTACGAGGCACCGGGGAGCTGTTTTTT. It yields the protein CASSLRGTGELFF.

In its sample, this clonotype was seen a few times. V is TRBV19 and J is TRBJ1-2; no firm D call. Germline CDR1 and CDR2: LNHDA and SQIVND (reference sequence). V was trimmed by 3 bases and J by 9 bases, leaving 8 bases between them. The CDR3 spans 11 residues. The CDR3 here is CASSIKTSYTF. The DNA for the CDR3 is TGTGCCAGTAGTATTAAAACGAGCTACACCTTC.

The chain uses TRBV24-1 and TRBJ2-6; tentative D call: TRBD1 (6 bases). Germline V gives CDR1 KGHDR, CDR2 SFDVKD. This CDR3 is built from 17 residues. Trimming shortened V by 4 bases and J by 2 bases, and 14 bases separated the two germline ends. The CDR3 nucleotides are TGTGCCACCAGTGACACAACCGGGACACCTGGGGCCAACGTCCTGACTTTC. It is translated as CATSDTTGTPGANVLTF.